This entry lists 19 T cell receptor beta chains sequenced from one sample in a study of CD8+ T cells in alopecia areata. Sorting of pooled cutaneous lymph node cells was based on CD4, CD8alpha, NKG2D, NKG2ACE and other markers. RNA was extracted and reverse transcribed into cDNA as the sequencing template. Using immunoSEQ multiplex PCR, the repertoire was profiled, and TCRdb retains in-frame clones only, with some absent. The sample contains under 350,000 clones, none of them singletons. Sequencing input: CD4+ T cells sorted from a lymph node. These receptors came from a C3H/HeJ mouse with alopecia areata. These mice share the MHC haplotype H2-k.

This clone was detected only a few times. A clone one base away is much larger, so this may be a read error. All gene names here are mouse names. The read comes to an end 4 residues before the CDR3 does, leaving the germline J gene to fill in the end. The genes are TRBV4 and TRBJ1-2; D is perhaps TRBD1 (6 bases). CDR1 LGHDT and CDR2 YNNKQL come from the germline V gene (reference sequence). Trimming took 5 bases from V and 0 from J, leaving 7 bases between them. This CDR3 comprises 13 residues. CDR3 sequence: CASSRTANSDYTF. The covered CDR3 bases are TGTGCCAGCAGCCGGACAGCAAACTCC.

In this sample, this clone turned up a few times. The gene names here belong to mouse. Sequencing ends 4 residues short of the CDR3 end; the germline J gene provides the rest. This chain links TRBV5 with TRBJ2-7; 9 bases match TRBD1. This CDR3 contains 14 residues. The germline V gene encodes CDR1 LGHNA and CDR2 YNLKQL (reference sequence). CDR3 DNA (partial): TGTGCCAGCAGCCAAGATAGGGACAGGGAT. Residues: CASSQDRDRD. The full-length CDR3 reads as CASSQDRDRDEQYF.

Worth noting for this clone: Gene and germline names: mouse. The read finishes 4 residues shy of the CDR3 end, and the germline J gene is used to complete it. The V and J genes are TRBV19 and TRBJ2-2; 9 bases match TRBD1. Trimming cost V 5 bases and J 2 bases; bases outside gene matches: 4. The V gene's germline CDR1 is FNHDT and CDR2 SITEND (reference sequence). The length of the CDR3 is 15 residues. The DNA read from the CDR3 is TGTGCCAGCAGATGGGACAGGGAGAACACCGGG. Encoded protein: CASRWDRENTG. The whole CDR3 reads CASRWDRENTGQLYF.

Details on this clone: Gene names denote mouse genes. Coverage ceases 4 residues before the CDR3 finishes, and the germline J gene fills in the end. V and J are TRBV13-2 and TRBJ2-3, with D tentatively TRBD1 (5 bases). Trimming removed 1 base from V and 0 bases from J, with 9 bases in between. The CDR3 is made up of 15 amino acids. Looked up from germline, CDR1 is NNHNN and CDR2 is SYGAGS (reference sequence). CDR3 amino acids: CASGDRAGSAETLYF. The sequenced CDR3 bases are TGTGCCAGCGGTGATCGGGCAGGGAGTGCAGAA.

On this clone itself: The genes are named according to mouse. The sequenced fragment ends 4 residues before the CDR3 boundary, so the rest is inferred from the germline J gene. The gene calls are TRBV19 and TRBJ2-2; 8 nucleotides match TRBD1. From germline, CDR1 is FNHDT and CDR2 SITEND (reference sequence). Losses at the gene ends were 4 bases for V and 4 bases for J; bases not matched to a gene: 9. The CDR3 sequence is 16 residues long. CDR3 protein: CASSSAGQGGTGQLYF. CDR3 bases read: TGTGCCAGCAGTTCCGCCGGACAGGGCGGCACCGGG.

This clone has just a few counts. The gene names here belong to mouse. The DNA ends 4 residues before the CDR3 does, and the rest of the CDR3 is filled in from the germline J gene. Distinct nucleotide sequences in the sample also encode this CDR3. The chain has TRBV1 and TRBJ2-7; the match to TRBD2 covers 10 bases. The CDR3 is 13 residues long. Germline assignment: CDR1 NSQYPW and CDR2 LRSPGD (reference sequence). Partial CDR3 DNA: TGCACCTGCAGTGGGGACTGGGGATAT. Protein product: CTCSGDWGY. The complete CDR3 sequence is CTCSGDWGYEQYF.

This clone was counted between two and nine times. Gene names and germline match the mouse. With the read ending 4 residues before the CDR3 end, the germline J gene is used to fill in that end. V is TRBV13-2 and J is TRBJ2-1, with D unclear. V was trimmed by 0 bases and J by 3 bases, leaving 4 bases between them. Germline CDR1 and CDR2: NNHNN and SYGAGS (reference sequence). The CDR3 loop spans 13 amino acids. The CDR3 loop reads CASGDVGYAEQFF. CDR3 DNA, as far as it was read: TGTGCCAGCGGTGATGTGGGCTATGCT.

As regards this clone: Germline and genes: mouse. The read comes to an end 4 residues before the CDR3 does, leaving the germline J gene to fill in the end. The J gene is TRBJ1-2, the V gene TRBV13-1; D is possibly TRBD1 (6 bases). Germline CDR1 NSHNY, CDR2 SYGAGN. V was pared by 0 bases and J by 3 bases, with 12 bases between. The length of the CDR3 is 15 residues. The CDR3 bases that were read are TGTGCCAGCAGTGATGCAGGGCAGGGGTACTCC. This translates into CASSDAGQGYS. The whole CDR3 region reads CASSDAGQGYSDYTF.

This clone was counted a few times. All gene names here are mouse names. The read is 4 residues too short to cover the CDR3 end, so that end is filled in from the germline J gene. This chain uses TRBV13-3 with TRBJ2-5, with D perhaps matching TRBD2 (6 bases). The V gene's germline CDR1 is NNHDY and CDR2 SYVADS. The CDR3 contains 13 residues. The CDR3 DNA, read in part, is TGTGCCAGCAGTCGACTGGTCCGGGAC. Its protein is CASSRLVRD. The CDR3 reads in full as CASSRLVRDTQYF.

On this clone itself: Mouse gene names apply. The read ends 4 residues early relative to the CDR3; the germline J gene fills the gap. The chain employs TRBV19 and TRBJ2-3; 10 positions match TRBD2. After removal of 6 bases from V and 3 bases from J, the junction contained 7 bases not matched to a gene. This CDR3 is built from 15 residues. Per germline, CDR1 FNHDT and CDR2 SITEND (reference sequence). CDR3 loop: CASTLLGGRAETLYF. The sequenced CDR3 bases are TGTGCCAGCACCCTCCTGGGGGGGCGGGCAGAA. Together with reference TRBV19 and TRBJ2-3, the CDR3 gives the full variable domain: GGIITQTPKFLIGQEGQKLTLKCQQNFNHDTMYWYRQDSGKGLRLIYYSITENDLQKGDLSEGYDASREKKSSFSLTVTSAQKNEMAVFLCASTLLGGRAETLYFGSGTRLTVL.

A few counts support this clone. The genes are named according to mouse. The CDR3 end falls 4 residues outside the read, so it is completed with the germline J gene. The V gene is TRBV13-3, the J gene TRBJ2-4; 9 bases map to TRBD2. The CDR3 consists of 14 residues. CDR1 is NNHDY and CDR2 is SYVADS in the germline V gene. The CDR3 DNA, read in part, is TGTGCCAGCAGGCCGACTGGGGGCGAAAAC. Translating it yields CASRPTGGEN. The whole CDR3 reads CASRPTGGENTLYF. The entire variable domain, with the rest obtained from reference TRBV13-3 and TRBJ2-4, is as follows: EAAVTQSPRSKVAVTGGKVTLSCHQTNNHDYMYWYRQDTGHGLRLIHYSYVADSTEKGDIPDGYKASRPSQENFSLILELASLSQTAVYFCASRPTGGENTLYFGAGTRLSVL.

To note about this clone: The gene names here belong to mouse. The read falls 4 residues short of the CDR3 end, and the missing part is taken from the germline J gene. The chain joins TRBV5 to TRBJ2-3; 8 bases align to TRBD1. The CDR3 runs 17 residues. CDR1 is LGHNA, CDR2 YNLKQL, per germline (reference sequence). V trimming: 0 bases; J trimming: 2 bases; junction bases outside the gene matches: 7. The sequenced CDR3 bases are TGTGCCAGCAGCCAAGAAGGCAGGGGGCGCGATGCAGAA. This sequence encodes CASSQEGRGRDAE. The full CDR3 is CASSQEGRGRDAETLYF.

This clone has only a few counts. Gene names follow the mouse nomenclature. CDR3 bases read: TGTGCCAGCAGTATCCAGGGGGCCCCCACCGGG. Its protein product is CASSIQGAPTG. The CDR3 in its entirety is CASSIQGAPTGQLYF. V is TRBV19 and J is TRBJ2-2, with 8 bases fitting TRBD1. The read is 4 residues too short to cover the CDR3 end, so that end is filled in from the germline J gene. With 2 bases clipped from V and 4 bases from J, the junction kept 4 bases outside the gene matches. The CDR3 contains 15 residues. Germline values: CDR1 FNHDT, CDR2 SITEND (reference sequence).

A remark on this clone: Germline and genes here are mouse. The sequence runs out 4 residues before the end of the CDR3; the remainder is reconstructed from the germline J gene. The chain couples TRBV16 to TRBJ2-5, with D perhaps TRBD2 (6 bases). V lost 8 bases, J lost 0 bases, and 12 bases lay in between. Germline CDR1 and CDR2: SGHSA and FRNQAP. The CDR3 is 14 residues long. Here the CDR3 reads CASPRLVNQDTQYF. Partial CDR3 DNA: TGTGCAAGCCCCAGACTGGTCAACCAAGAC.

A word on this clone: Germline and genes here are mouse. From the germline J gene comes the end of the CDR3, since the read stops 4 residues before it. The gene calls are TRBV13-3 and TRBJ2-7; D perhaps matches TRBD2 (6 bases). Germline CDR1 NNHDY, CDR2 SYVADS. Trimming stripped 1 base from V and 0 bases from J, with 14 bases between. The CDR3 runs 16 residues. CDR3: CASSDRWGSSSYEQYF. CDR3 DNA, as far as it was read: TGTGCCAGCAGTGATCGCTGGGGTTCGAGCTCCTAT.

This clone was observed a few times. Germline and genes: mouse. The CDR3 extends 4 residues past the end of the read, so its final part is completed from the germline J gene. The chain couples TRBV31 to TRBJ2-5; TRBD1 is a possible D gene (6 bases). Trimming left V 5 bases short and J 1 base short, with 10 bases between. Looked up from germline, CDR1 is GKSSPN and CDR2 is SITVG. The CDR3 is 13 amino acids. The part of the CDR3 DNA that was read is TGTGCCTGGGGCGACAGGTACCAAGAC. Protein product: CAWGDRYQD. Given in full, the CDR3 is CAWGDRYQDTQYF.

Worth noting for this clone: Gene names and germline refer to mouse. CDR3 region: CAWSLQGAQDTQYF. Partial CDR3 DNA: TGTGCCTGGAGTCTACAGGGGGCCCAAGAC. This rearrangement joins TRBV31 to TRBJ2-5, with 9 bases lining up with TRBD1. Coverage ceases 4 residues before the CDR3 finishes, and the germline J gene fills in the end. CDR1 is GKSSPN, CDR2 SITVG, per germline. This CDR3 comprises 14 residues. V trimming: 0 bases; J trimming: 2 bases; junction bases outside the gene matches: 0.

This clone was recorded a few times. Any gene name here is a mouse gene name. The read ends 4 residues before the CDR3 terminus; that terminus is restored from the germline J gene. This chain connects TRBV5 to TRBJ2-3, with TRBD2 matching 8 bases. The trim removed 3 bases at V and 0 bases at J, leaving 5 bases unmatched. Germline CDR1 reads LGHNA; CDR2 reads YNLKQL (reference sequence). The CDR3 sequence is 16 residues long. CDR3 DNA, as far as it was read: TGTGCCAGCAGCCATAGCTGGGGGGTGAGTGCAGAA. This encodes CASSHSWGVSAE. The CDR3 in full is CASSHSWGVSAETLYF.

This clone has more than one count but fewer than ten. Gene names refer to mouse genes. The missing CDR3 end, 4 residues past where the read stops, is filled in from the germline J gene. This rearrangement joins TRBV13-1 to TRBJ2-4; no clear D gene. This CDR3 is built from 12 residues. V lost 2 bases, J lost 1 base, and 2 bases lay in between. Germline loops: CDR1 NSHNY, CDR2 SYGAGN. The sequenced CDR3 bases are TGTGCCAGCAGTGAAGGTCAAAAC. Translation: CASSEGQN. The full CDR3 reads CASSEGQNTLYF.